Given below is one T cell receptor beta chain in context. Its antigen is currently unknown. The sample belongs to a study of T cell repertoires in cytomegalovirus infection. Across the study: Both CMV infection and a matching HLA type were indicated by public TCR beta signatures.

TCRdb used MiXCR to reprocess the reads, holding one entry per CDR3 protein. The sample lists around 450,000 distinct CDR3 sequences, 10% to 12% seen once, with about 10% in the top ten. Study results and limitations: HLA-C-restricted CMV clonotypes gave the most frequent clonotype in two of eight donors.

V lost 3 bases, J lost 7 bases, and 5 bases stayed unmatched. The CDR3 covers 15 residues. In germline, CDR1 is SGHNT, CDR2 YYREEE (reference sequence). Sequencing was performed on PBMCs. The gene calls are TRBV5-4 and TRBJ2-1, with 12 bases that match TRBD2. This sequence was found in a human donor in good health (CMV status not recorded). Some clones in this sample may be carry-over from other donors' samples. Here the CDR3 reads CASSSTSGGLNEQFF. In DNA form, the CDR3 reads TGTGCCAGCAGCTCGACTAGCGGGGGATTGAATGAGCAGTTCTTC.